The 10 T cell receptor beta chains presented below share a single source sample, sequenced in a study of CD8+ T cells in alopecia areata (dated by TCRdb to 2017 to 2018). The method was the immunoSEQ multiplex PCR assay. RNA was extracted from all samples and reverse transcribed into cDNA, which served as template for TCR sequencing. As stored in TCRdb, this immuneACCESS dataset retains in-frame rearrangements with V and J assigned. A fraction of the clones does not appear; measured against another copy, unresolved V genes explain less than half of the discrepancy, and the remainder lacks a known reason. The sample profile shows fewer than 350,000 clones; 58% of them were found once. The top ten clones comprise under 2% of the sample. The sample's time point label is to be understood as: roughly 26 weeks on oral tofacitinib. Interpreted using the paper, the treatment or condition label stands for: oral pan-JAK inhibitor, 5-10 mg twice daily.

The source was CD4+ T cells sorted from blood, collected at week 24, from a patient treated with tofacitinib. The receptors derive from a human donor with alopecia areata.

CDR3 nucleotides: TGTGCCAGCAAGGACGACGGGACAGCTAATTCACCCCTCCACTTT. Translating gives CASKDDGTANSPLHF. This chain connects TRBV27 to TRBJ1-6; TRBD1 agrees at 7 bases. The CDR3 is 15 amino acids. The germline V gene encodes CDR1 MNHEY and CDR2 SMNVEV (reference sequence). After removal of 7 bases from V and 6 bases from J, the junction contained 9 bases not matched to a gene.

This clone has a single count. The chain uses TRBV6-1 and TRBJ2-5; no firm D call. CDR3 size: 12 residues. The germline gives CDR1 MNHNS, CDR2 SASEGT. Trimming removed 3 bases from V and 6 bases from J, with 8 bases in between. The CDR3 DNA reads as TGTGCCAGCAGTGACCCGAGGAAGACCCAGTACTTC. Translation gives CASSDPRKTQYF.

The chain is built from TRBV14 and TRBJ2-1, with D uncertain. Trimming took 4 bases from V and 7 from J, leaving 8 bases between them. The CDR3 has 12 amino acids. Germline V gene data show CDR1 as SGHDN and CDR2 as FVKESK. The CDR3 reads CASSRKPNEQFF. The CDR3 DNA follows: TGTGCCAGCAGCCGGAAGCCGAATGAGCAGTTCTTC.

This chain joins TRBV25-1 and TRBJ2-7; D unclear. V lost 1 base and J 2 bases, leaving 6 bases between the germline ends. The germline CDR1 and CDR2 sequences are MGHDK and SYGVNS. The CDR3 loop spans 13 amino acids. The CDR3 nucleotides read TGTGCCAGCAGTGAATTAGGAGCCTACGAGCAGTACTTC. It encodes CASSELGAYEQYF.

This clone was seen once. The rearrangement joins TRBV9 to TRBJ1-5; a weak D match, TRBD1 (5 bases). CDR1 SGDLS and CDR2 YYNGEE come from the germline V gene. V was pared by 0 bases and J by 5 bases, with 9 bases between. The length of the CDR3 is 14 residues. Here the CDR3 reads CASSVEGGDQPQHF. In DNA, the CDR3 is TGTGCCAGCAGCGTAGAGGGAGGGGATCAGCCCCAGCATTTT.

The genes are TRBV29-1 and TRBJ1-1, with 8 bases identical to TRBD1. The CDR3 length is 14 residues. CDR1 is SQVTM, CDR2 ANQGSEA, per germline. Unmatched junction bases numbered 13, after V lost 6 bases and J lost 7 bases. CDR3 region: CSVRTGTRTGEAFF. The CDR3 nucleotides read TGCAGCGTAAGGACAGGGACGAGAACAGGTGAAGCTTTCTTT.

CDR3 region: CASSLPGSGTDTQYF. CDR3 DNA sequence: TGTGCCAGCAGTTTACCGGGATCAGGGACAGATACGCAGTATTTT. The chain combines TRBV28 with TRBJ2-3, with D perhaps TRBD1 or TRBD2 (5 bases each). With 2 bases removed from V and 3 bases from J, the gap between germline ends came to 12 bases. The germline V gene has CDR1 MDHEN and CDR2 SYDVKM. The CDR3 runs 15 residues.

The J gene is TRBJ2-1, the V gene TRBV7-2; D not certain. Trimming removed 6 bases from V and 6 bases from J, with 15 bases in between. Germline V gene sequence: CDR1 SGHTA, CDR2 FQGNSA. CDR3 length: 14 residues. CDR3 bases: TGTGCCAGCAGTCCGGGTCTCCCCCCCAATGAGCAGTTCTTC. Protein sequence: CASSPGLPPNEQFF.

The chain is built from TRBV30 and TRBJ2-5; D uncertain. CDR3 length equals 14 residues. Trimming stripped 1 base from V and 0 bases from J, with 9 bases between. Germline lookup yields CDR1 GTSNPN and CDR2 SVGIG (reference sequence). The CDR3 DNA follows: TGTGCCTGGAGTGACGGACGTTACCAAGAGACCCAGTACTTC. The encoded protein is CAWSDGRYQETQYF.

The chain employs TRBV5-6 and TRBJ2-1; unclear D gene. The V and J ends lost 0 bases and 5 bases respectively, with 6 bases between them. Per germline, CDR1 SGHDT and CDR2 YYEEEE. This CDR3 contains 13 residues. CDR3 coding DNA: TGTGCCAGCAGCTTGGCCGTAAACAATGAGCAGTTCTTC. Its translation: CASSLAVNNEQFF.